One and the same sample provided the 27 T cell receptor beta chains below, sequenced in a study of T cells in Graves' hyperthyroidism and ophthalmopathy. Researchers took RNA transcripts and amplified the TCR beta CDR3 regions from them. Initially, a first-round RT-PCR of the TCR CDR3 employed the HTBI primer set. Using its own MiXCR run on the multiplex PCR reads, TCRdb lists one record per CDR3 protein. The sample records about 200,000 distinct CDR3 sequences, approximately 16% being singletons. The sequenced material came from blood. The receptors come from a woman aged 50 to 60 with Graves' hyperthyroidism.

The V gene is TRBV5-1, the J gene TRBJ2-7, with 7 bases identical to TRBD1. This CDR3 is built from 13 residues. Germline-derived CDR1 and CDR2 are SGHRS and YFSETQ. The junction had 10 bases not matched to a gene; V was cut back by 4 bases and J by 9 bases. CDR3 sequence: CASSEIQGLGQYF. The CDR3, as DNA: TGCGCCAGCAGCGAGATACAGGGGCTCGGGCAGTACTTC. The full variable domain, rest sourced from reference TRBV5-1 and TRBJ2-7, is KAGVTQTPRYLIKTRGQQVTLSCSPISGHRSVSWYQQTPGQGLQFLFEYFSETQRNKGNFPGRFSGRQFSNSRSEMNVSTLELGDSALYLCASSEIQGLGQYFGPGTRLTVT.

This clonotype was detected a few times. J is TRBJ1-5 and V is TRBV6-5; D gene ambiguous. The CDR3 sequence is 12 residues long. Germline CDR1 reads MNHEY; CDR2 reads SVGAGI. V dropped 5 bases and J dropped 6 bases, with 8 bases sitting between them. The CDR3 here is CASSGGSQPQHF. The DNA of the CDR3 is TGTGCCAGCAGTGGTGGCTCTCAGCCCCAGCATTTT.

This clonotype was seen many times. The CDR3 reads CASRIFPGPNSYNEQFF. CDR3 coding DNA: TGTGCCAGCAGAATTTTCCCGGGACCAAACTCCTACAATGAGCAGTTCTTC. The rearrangement joins TRBV7-9 to TRBJ2-1; D is tentatively TRBD1 or TRBD2 (5 bases each). Germline V CDR1 and CDR2: SEHNR, FQNEAQ (reference sequence). Trimming cost V 6 bases and J 0 bases, with 18 bases left between them. The CDR3 is 17 amino acids. Using reference TRBV7-9 and TRBJ2-1 for the parts outside the CDR3, the full variable domain is DTGVSQNPRHKITKRGQNVTFRCDPISEHNRLYWYRQTLGQGPEFLTYFQNEAQLEKSRLLSDRFSAERPKGSFSTLEIQRTEQGDSAMYLCASRIFPGPNSYNEQFFGPGTRLTVL.

There are many counts of this clonotype. This chain connects TRBV11-2 to TRBJ2-5; D is ambiguous. The V end was cut by 1 base, the J end by 0 bases, with 9 bases between. The CDR3 runs 15 residues. The germline gives CDR1 SGHAT, CDR2 FQNNGV. The CDR3 coding sequence is TGTGCCAGCAGCTTAGGGTCTTGGTACCAAGAGACCCAGTACTTC. This gives the protein CASSLGSWYQETQYF. Together with reference TRBV11-2 and TRBJ2-5, the CDR3 gives the full variable domain: EAGVAQSPRYKIIEKRQSVAFWCNPISGHATLYWYQQILGQGPKLLIQFQNNGVVDDSQLPKDRFSAERLKGVDSTLKIQPAKLEDSAVYLCASSLGSWYQETQYFGPGTRLLVL.

The rearrangement joins TRBV20-1 to TRBJ1-2; TRBD1 might be the D (6 bases). CDR3 length: 17 amino acids. Germline V gives CDR1 DFQATT, CDR2 SNEGSKA (reference sequence). V lost 0 bases and J 1 base, leaving 18 bases between the germline ends. The chain's CDR3 is CSARDPGTMENNYGYTF. The CDR3 DNA follows: TGCAGTGCTAGAGATCCGGGGACAATGGAGAATAACTATGGCTACACCTTC.

This clonotype was seen at least ten times. The chain employs TRBV12-3 or TRBV12-4 and TRBJ2-5; 7 bases agree with TRBD1. V shed 6 bases, J shed 7 bases, and the junction held 5 bases outside the gene matches. The CDR3 length is 12 residues. The CDR3 coding sequence is TGTGCCAGCAGATCGACAGGGCGGACCCAGTACTTC. Protein product: CASRSTGRTQYF.

This clonotype was observed at least ten times. This sequence joins TRBV20-1 and TRBJ1-2; 8 bases are a match to TRBD1. This CDR3 comprises 14 residues. V trimming: 6 bases; J trimming: 0 bases; junction bases outside the gene matches: 6. CDR1 and CDR2 from the germline V gene are DFQATT and SNEGSKA (reference sequence). The CDR3 DNA reads TGCAGTGCAAAGGGGACAGGAGCTAACTATGGCTACACCTTC. Translating it yields CSAKGTGANYGYTF.

This clonotype was seen many times. This chain connects TRBV28 to TRBJ2-7; D possibly matches TRBD1 or TRBD2 (6 bases each). The V end lost 5 bases, the J end lost 3 bases, and 17 bases lay between the germline ends. This CDR3 has 15 residues. CDR1 is MDHEN and CDR2 is SYDVKM in the germline V gene. As DNA, the CDR3 is TGTGCCAGCAGTCCACCCCGGGGGCCCTTCTACGAGCAGTACTTC. Its translation is CASSPPRGPFYEQYF. Together with reference TRBV28 and TRBJ2-7, the CDR3 gives the full variable domain: DVKVTQSSRYLVKRTGEKVFLECVQDMDHENMFWYRQDPGLGLRLIYFSYDVKMKEKGDIPEGYSVSREKKERFSLILESASTNQTSMYLCASSPPRGPFYEQYFGPGTRLTVT.

In this sample, this clonotype turned up many times. The chain employs TRBV6-2 or TRBV6-3 and TRBJ1-5, with D unresolved. Trimming took off 2 bases at V and 7 bases at J, with 9 bases between the two ends. The CDR3 sequence is 13 residues long. Germline lookup yields CDR1 MNHEY and CDR2 SVGEGT. CDR3 loop: CASSYVEDQPQHF. In nucleotides, the CDR3 is TGTGCCAGCAGTTACGTGGAGGACCAGCCCCAGCATTTT.

The chain is built from TRBV6-2 or TRBV6-3 and TRBJ2-4; D unresolved. CDR1 is MNHEY, CDR2 SVGEGT, per germline. This CDR3 comprises 14 residues. The V end was cut by 1 base, the J end by 1 base, with 5 bases between. The CDR3 DNA follows: TGTGCCAGCAGTTACTGTAGTGCCAAAAACATTCAGTACTTC. Translation: CASSYCSAKNIQYF.

This clonotype was seen only a few times. The chain uses TRBV6-2 or TRBV6-3 and TRBJ2-3, with TRBD2 identical over 11 bases. V lost 7 bases, J lost 13 bases, and 13 bases stayed unmatched. The CDR3 extends over 14 amino acids. Germline CDR1 reads MNHEY; CDR2 reads SVGEGT. CDR3: CASIASGRKGLEYF. In nucleotides, the CDR3 is TGTGCCAGCATCGCTAGCGGGAGGAAGGGGCTGGAGTATTTT.

J is TRBJ1-6 and V is TRBV7-9, with D maybe TRBD1 (6 bases). CDR1 and CDR2 from the germline V gene are SEHNR and FQNEAQ (reference sequence). This CDR3 region has 18 residues. The V end lost 1 base, the J end lost 9 bases, and 22 bases lay between the germline ends. CDR3 amino acids: CASSLGPGQLFKGSPLHF. The CDR3, as DNA: TGTGCCAGCAGCTTAGGTCCAGGACAGCTCTTCAAGGGTTCACCCCTCCACTTT.

This clonotype was seen only a few times. This chain links TRBV12-3 or TRBV12-4 with TRBJ2-1; no definite D call. The V end lost 3 bases, the J end lost 10 bases, and 10 bases lay between the germline ends. The CDR3 contains 12 residues. The CDR3, as DNA: TGTGCCAGCAGTTTTGCGAGCCAGGAGCAGTTCTTC. It encodes CASSFASQEQFF.

The chain links TRBV30 to TRBJ2-7; D gene uncertain. This CDR3 region has 11 residues. From germline, CDR1 is GTSNPN and CDR2 SVGIG (reference sequence). V was cut by 6 bases and J by 3 bases, with 9 bases left in between. The CDR3 spells CACKFLYEQYF. The CDR3 nucleotides are TGTGCCTGTAAGTTTCTCTACGAGCAGTACTTC.

This clonotype was seen a few times. A much larger clone lies one base from this, so it may be a read error. The J gene is TRBJ2-1, the V gene TRBV7-9; 7 bases agree with TRBD2. The CDR3 sequence is 15 residues long. Per the germline V gene, CDR1 is SEHNR and CDR2 is FQNEAQ (reference sequence). Here the CDR3 DNA reads TGTGTCATGCAGCTGTCGGGAGGCCACTACAATGAGCAGTTCTTC. Translating it yields CVMQLSGGHYNEQFF.

This clonotype has just a few counts. J is TRBJ2-2 and V is TRBV10-2; TRBD1 matches at 9 bases. The CDR3 contains 18 residues. Per germline, CDR1 WSHSY and CDR2 SAAADI. J was trimmed by 3 bases and V by 3 bases; bases with no gene match: 11. The CDR3 protein is CASSEQLGQGFYTGELFF. In DNA form, the CDR3 reads TGCGCCAGCAGTGAACAACTCGGACAGGGGTTTTACACCGGGGAGCTGTTTTTT.

This clonotype was counted ten times or more. V and J are TRBV24-1 and TRBJ2-1; tentatively, D is TRBD1 (7 bases). Looked up from germline, CDR1 is KGHDR and CDR2 is SFDVKD. The V end lost 3 bases, the J end lost 4 bases, and 12 bases lay between the germline ends. The CDR3 consists of 15 residues. DNA for the CDR3: TGTGCCACCAGTGATCCCAGGGGGGATTACAATGAGCAGTTCTTC. Its translation is CATSDPRGDYNEQFF.

The chain combines TRBV4-1 with TRBJ2-2; 8 bases map to TRBD2. V was clipped by 1 base and J by 4 bases; unmatched bases: 5. There are 16 residues in the CDR3. Germline V gene data show CDR1 as MGHRA and CDR2 as YSYEKL. CDR3 region: CASSQGRGRFTGELFF. The CDR3 bases are TGCGCCAGCAGCCAAGGGCGCGGGAGGTTCACCGGGGAGCTGTTTTTT.

In the case of this clonotype: This sequence may be a read error, since a much larger clone differs from it by one base. The gene calls are TRBV18 and TRBJ2-3; unclear D gene. Germline CDR1 is KGHSH and CDR2 is LQKENI. This CDR3 is 14 amino acids long. V dropped 4 bases and J dropped 0 bases, with 8 bases sitting between them. CDR3 loop: CASSQLGSTDTQYF. The DNA of the CDR3 is TGTGCCAGCTCACAATTAGGCAGCACAGATACGCAGTATTTT.

The chain is built from TRBV9 and TRBJ2-1, with a weak D call TRBD2 (5 bases). V dropped 4 bases and J dropped 10 bases, with 18 bases sitting between them. CDR3 length: 14 amino acids. Germline CDR1 reads SGDLS; CDR2 reads YYNGEE. The CDR3 reads CASSIRTLGVEQFF. The CDR3 nucleotides read TGTGCCAGCAGCATTCGGACTCTTGGCGTGGAGCAGTTCTTC. Based on the CDR3 plus reference TRBV9 and TRBJ2-1, the full variable domain is DSGVTQTPKHLITATGQRVTLRCSPRSGDLSVYWYQQSLDQGLQFLIQYYNGEERAKGNILERFSAQQFPDLHSELNLSSLELGDSALYFCASSIRTLGVEQFFGPGTRLTVL.

This clonotype was seen many times. This chain joins TRBV5-6 and TRBJ1-1; D not resolved. This CDR3 has 16 amino acids. Germline V gives CDR1 SGHDT, CDR2 YYEEEE. V dropped 3 bases and J dropped 1 base, with 16 bases sitting between them. The CDR3 region is CASSSVLTRKNTEAFF. The CDR3 region has the DNA TGTGCCAGCAGCTCAGTGTTGACAAGGAAGAACACTGAAGCTTTCTTT.

This chain uses TRBV20-1 with TRBJ1-3, with 10 bases identical to TRBD1. Trimming removed 4 bases from V and 4 bases from J; junction bases left unmatched: 4. Germline V gives CDR1 DFQATT, CDR2 SNEGSKA (reference sequence). This CDR3 contains 14 residues. In nucleotides, the CDR3 is TGCAGTGCTACGACAGGGGGCGCCGGAAACACCATATATTTT. It codes for CSATTGGAGNTIYF.

This clonotype was seen at least ten times. The chain uses TRBV12-3 or TRBV12-4 and TRBJ1-2, with D tentatively TRBD1 (5 bases). V dropped 3 bases and J dropped 2 bases, with 10 bases sitting between them. This CDR3 spans 14 amino acids. The CDR3 loop reads CASSLPGENYGYTF. The CDR3 DNA follows: TGTGCCAGCAGTTTGCCGGGGGAGAACTATGGCTACACCTTC.

This clonotype was seen a handful of times. V and J are TRBV7-9 and TRBJ2-7; perhaps TRBD2 as D (5 bases). V lost 3 bases and J 7 bases, leaving 19 bases between the germline ends. Germline CDR1 is SEHNR and CDR2 is FQNEAQ (reference sequence). This CDR3 has 15 residues. CDR3 bases: TGTGCCAGCAGCTTCCAACCTAAGGGCAGAGGGGAGCAGTACTTC. Protein sequence: CASSFQPKGRGEQYF.

This clonotype has ten or more counts. In DNA form, the CDR3 reads TGTGCCAGCAAACAAGGGGGGGGCAGGGGGCATACTGAAGCTTTCTTT. Protein product: CASKQGGGRGHTEAFF. The V and J genes are TRBV11-3 and TRBJ1-1, with 8 bases fitting TRBD1. The CDR3 is 16 residues long. Looked up from germline, CDR1 is SGHNT and CDR2 is YENEEA. The J segment lost 5 bases and the V segment lost 7 bases, leaving 15 bases of the junction unmatched.

This clonotype was observed at least ten times. This chain joins TRBV24-1 and TRBJ2-1, with TRBD2 matching 7 bases. CDR3 length: 16 residues. The germline CDR1 and CDR2 sequences are KGHDR and SFDVKD. J was trimmed by 6 bases and V by 6 bases; bases with no gene match: 13. CDR3 region: CATSSRSAGEGNEQFF. DNA of the CDR3: TGTGCCACCAGTTCACGGTCGGCGGGAGAAGGCAATGAGCAGTTCTTC.

This clonotype was counted many times. The chain employs TRBV4-1 and TRBJ2-7; 9 bases are a match to TRBD1. V trimming: 2 bases; J trimming: 0 bases; junction bases outside the gene matches: 2. The CDR3 covers 15 residues. From germline, CDR1 is MGHRA and CDR2 YSYEKL. CDR3 sequence: CASSQRTGVSYEQYF. The CDR3, as DNA: TGCGCCAGCAGCCAACGGACAGGGGTCTCCTACGAGCAGTACTTC.